Listed below are T cell receptor beta chains from one sample, sequenced in a study of monozygotic twins with inflammatory bowel disease. TCRdb reprocessed the 5' RACE reads and keeps a single row for each CDR3 protein, giving no DNA. Across a few hundred thousand distinct CDR3 sequences, the top ten clones capture 5.6% of the sample. Sequenced: blood. These receptors were collected from a human donor with ulcerative colitis or Crohn's disease, or a healthy co-twin of an affected twin (not recorded which). CDR3s include the opening cysteine and the closing phenylalanine or tryptophan. Each record gives: J gene, V gene, CDR3 protein.

TRBJ2-5,TRBV7-2,CASSEEPGTEYF
TRBJ2-7,TRBV10-2,CASSDIAAGVSYEQYF
TRBJ1-5,TRBV3-1,CASSQDTGLRNQPQHF
TRBJ1-6,TRBV7-9,CASSIHQDRGESPLHF
TRBJ2-4,TRBV6-1,CASSPTGGAKNIQYF
TRBJ2-1,TRBV25-1,CASKLLKGNEQFF
TRBJ2-1,TRBV14,CASSLTRASGRHNEQFF
TRBJ2-7,TRBV7-9,CASKLQGASTEQYF
TRBJ2-2,TRBV7-2,CASSRPGVLRTGELFF
TRBJ1-5,TRBV5-1,CASSLGQGSNQPQHF
TRBJ2-1,TRBV5-1,CASSLEGNEQFF
TRBJ2-7,TRBV7-2,CASSPGQLSYEQYF
TRBJ2-5,TRBV12-3/TRBV12-4,CASSMTSGAQETQYF
TRBJ1-1,TRBV12-3/TRBV12-4,CASSPGRGTVAFF
TRBJ2-3,TRBV7-2,CASSLAGTRDTQYF
TRBJ1-1,TRBV18,CASSRTQLDRPWETEAFF
TRBJ1-5,TRBV12-3/TRBV12-4,CASSLFQGDQPQHF
TRBJ2-2,TRBV7-3,CASSSTGGKTGELFF
TRBJ1-2,TRBV7-2,CASSLGAGGRGYTF
TRBJ1-2,TRBV29-1,CSVAVGYGYTF
TRBJ2-1,TRBV7-9,CASRPGLAGDEQFF
TRBJ1-2,TRBV20-1,CSAKGQGRLLAF
TRBJ2-3,TRBV5-4,CASSSTAGGYTDTQYF
TRBJ1-3,TRBV12-3/TRBV12-4,CASTLTGGFGNTIYF
TRBJ1-5,TRBV20-1,CSASIRSAYSNQPQHF
TRBJ2-3,TRBV27,CASSLYAATDTQYF
TRBJ1-5,TRBV7-2,CASSPNGGGNQPQHF
TRBJ2-1,TRBV12-3/TRBV12-4,CASSFYAEQFF
TRBJ2-1,TRBV5-4,CASSLRQRGEQFF
TRBJ1-5,TRBV20-1,CSARRQASNQPQHF
TRBJ2-2,TRBV12-3/TRBV12-4,CASREVNPGELFF
TRBJ2-1,TRBV7-7,CASSAGQGVNEQFF
TRBJ2-4,TRBV12-3/TRBV12-4,CASSRWTSGGADQYF
TRBJ2-4,TRBV7-9,CASSPLWGVSVGIQYF
TRBJ2-7,TRBV12-3/TRBV12-4,CASRRTGVEQYF
TRBJ2-4,TRBV12-3/TRBV12-4,CASSFIDRGAKNIQYF
TRBJ2-7,TRBV20-1,CSARDLGGAGDEQYF
TRBJ2-1,TRBV24-1,CATSDSRSTGAGNEQFF
TRBJ2-3,TRBV4-2,CASSQESSTDTQYF